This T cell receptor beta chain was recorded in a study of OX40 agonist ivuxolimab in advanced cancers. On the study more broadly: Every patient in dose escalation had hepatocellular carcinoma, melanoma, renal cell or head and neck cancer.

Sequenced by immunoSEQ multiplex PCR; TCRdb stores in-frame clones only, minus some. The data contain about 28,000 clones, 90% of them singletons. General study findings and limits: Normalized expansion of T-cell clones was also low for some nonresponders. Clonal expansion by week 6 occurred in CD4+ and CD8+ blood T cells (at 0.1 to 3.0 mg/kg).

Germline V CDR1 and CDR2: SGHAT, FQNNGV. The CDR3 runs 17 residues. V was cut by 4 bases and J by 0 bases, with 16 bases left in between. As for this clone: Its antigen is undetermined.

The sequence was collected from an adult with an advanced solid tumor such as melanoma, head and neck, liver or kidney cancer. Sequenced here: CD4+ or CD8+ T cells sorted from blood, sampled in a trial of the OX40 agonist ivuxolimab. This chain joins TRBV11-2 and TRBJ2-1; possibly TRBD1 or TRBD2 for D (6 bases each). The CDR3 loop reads CASSWRGGSPSYNEQFF. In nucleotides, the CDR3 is TGTGCCAGCAGCTGGCGAGGGGGGAGCCCCTCCTACAATGAGCAGTTCTTC.